The subject of this entry is one T cell receptor beta chain. Its antigen is not identified. The same CDR3 arises from other DNA sequences in this sample as well. Germline V gives CDR1 MNHEY, CDR2 SMNVEV (reference sequence). The V and J ends lost 4 bases and 2 bases respectively, with 1 base between them. The CDR3 is 11 residues long. Stimulus-free culture yielded autoproliferating CFSE-dim and non-proliferating CFSE-high T cells, each sequenced separately. Cultures began with about 4.5x10^7 CFSE-labeled PBMCs, unstimulated for more than 6 days, with replicate wells pooled. CFSE at 0.5 uM labeled the PBMCs, which were then cultured unstimulated. The data stem from a study of memory B cells and T cells in multiple sclerosis. General study points: Compartments had unequal clone-set sizes, affecting shared clonotype counts.

Data came from immunoSEQ multiplex PCR; TCRdb stores just in-frame clones and leaves some out. The sample contains some 48,000 clones, over 75% of which appear only once. V usage is TRBV27 and J usage is TRBJ2-3; D not certain. Material for sequencing was PBMCs from blood kept in culture. The sequence was collected from a human donor with multiple sclerosis. The CDR3 DNA is TGTGCCAGCAGTTCCACAGATACGCAGTATTTT. It is translated as CASSSTDTQYF.